This T cell receptor beta chain was found in a study of T cell responses to AZD1222 COVID-19 vaccine. With 6 bases clipped from V and 4 bases from J, the junction kept 2 bases outside the gene matches. The CDR3 contains 14 residues. The V gene's germline CDR1 is ENHRY and CDR2 SYGVKD. Sequencing used immunoSEQ multiplex PCR; TCRdb keeps in-frame clones, though not all of them. The sample lists roughly 100,000 clones, about 90% occurring once. The source material was peripheral blood, sampled 28 days after the second AZD1222 dose. The source of this sequence is an adult who received the AZD1222 COVID-19 vaccine. V is TRBV10-3 and J is TRBJ2-3, with 12 bases matching TRBD2. Here the CDR3 reads CAISTSGGSDTQYF. CDR3 DNA: TGTGCCATCAGCACTAGCGGGGGGTCAGATACGCAGTATTTT.